These 25 T cell receptor beta chains were sequenced from one sample in a study of identical twins. TCRdb re-analysed the 5' RACE reads in MiXCR, keeping a single row per CDR3 protein. The data contain 650,000 to 750,000 distinct CDR3 sequences, about 20% of them singletons. The data also belong to a second study, concerning T cells expressing NK-cell markers.

The source material was PBMCs. The receptors here all came from a woman aged 18-29 years in good health.

This clonotype was seen ten or more times. The rearrangement links TRBV6-1 to TRBJ1-1, with D uncertain. V lost 6 bases and J lost 2, with 13 bases in between. The length of the CDR3 is 14 residues. Germline CDR1 reads MNHNS; CDR2 reads SASEGT. The CDR3: CASRTTGRNTEAFF. The CDR3 nucleotides read TGTGCCAGCAGGACCACCGGCCGTAACACTGAAGCTTTCTTT.

V and J are TRBV6-1 and TRBJ2-2; 7 positions agree with TRBD2. Germline V lookup: CDR1 MNHNS, CDR2 SASEGT. The CDR3 has 16 amino acids. Trimming at V came to 5 bases and at J to 1 base, leaving 7 bases not matched to a gene. As DNA, the CDR3 is TGTGCCAGCAGTCTTCGGGACTATGTGAACACCGGGGAGCTGTTTTTT. Translation gives CASSLRDYVNTGELFF.

This chain joins TRBV7-2 and TRBJ1-1; D gene uncertain. Germline V gene sequence: CDR1 SGHTA, CDR2 FQGNSA. The length of the CDR3 is 13 residues. Trimming took 6 bases from V and 0 from J, leaving 8 bases between them. The DNA of the CDR3 is TGTGCCAGCAGTCTCTTCGTGAACACTGAAGCTTTCTTT. Its protein is CASSLFVNTEAFF. Combining the CDR3 with reference TRBV7-2 and TRBJ1-1 gives the whole variable domain GAGVSQSPSNKVTEKGKDVELRCDPISGHTALYWYRQSLGQGLEFLIYFQGNSAPDKSGLPSDRFSAERTGGSVSTLTIQRTQQEDSAVYLCASSLFVNTEAFFGQGTRLTVV.

This clonotype was seen ten or more times. The chain has TRBV4-3 and TRBJ1-2, with TRBD1 matching 8 bases. Looked up from germline, CDR1 is LGHNA and CDR2 is YSLEER. The V segment lost 4 bases and the J segment 2 bases; nucleotides outside the gene matches: 6. The CDR3 loop spans 15 amino acids. CDR3 nucleotides: TGCGCCAGCAGCCGCGAGCAGGGGGCGAACTATGGCTACACCTTC. As protein: CASSREQGANYGYTF.

This clonotype came up a few times. The chain employs TRBV18 and TRBJ2-7; tentative D call: TRBD1 (5 bases). Deletions cut 3 bases from V and 4 bases from J, with 13 bases between. Germline CDR1 reads KGHSH; CDR2 reads LQKENI. The CDR3 consists of 14 residues. The CDR3 region is CASSPQGQLYEQYF. DNA for the CDR3: TGTGCCAGCTCACCTCAAGGACAATTGTACGAGCAGTACTTC.

This clonotype was counted only a few times. In DNA form, the CDR3 reads TGTGCCAGCAGCCCGGACCCCGGGACAGGTTTTACAGCTTTCTTT. Residues: CASSPDPGTGFTAFF. The chain joins TRBV11-3 to TRBJ1-1; 8 nucleotides align to TRBD1. J gave up 10 bases and V 5 bases, and 15 bases lay outside the gene matches. This CDR3 is built from 15 residues. The germline V gene has CDR1 SGHNT and CDR2 YENEEA.

Many counts were recorded for this clonotype. The chain carries TRBV29-1 and TRBJ2-1; D not certain. The CDR3 contains 10 residues. CDR1 is SQVTM, CDR2 ANQGSEA, per germline. V was shortened by 4 bases and J by 10 bases, with 8 bases between the two germline ends. CDR3 sequence reads: CSVVRAEQFF. CDR3 sequence (DNA): TGCAGCGTTGTAAGGGCGGAGCAGTTCTTC.

This sequence joins TRBV7-9 and TRBJ2-4; 9 bases are a match to TRBD2. With V trimmed by 5 bases and J by 6 bases, 8 bases remained unmatched. Germline-derived CDR1 and CDR2 are SEHNR and FQNEAQ (reference sequence). The CDR3 sequence is 15 residues long. This CDR3 reads CASSRTSEGGNIQYF. In nucleotides, the CDR3 is TGTGCCAGCAGCCGGACTAGCGAGGGCGGAAACATTCAGTACTTC.

V is TRBV9 and J is TRBJ2-3, with D perhaps TRBD1 (6 bases). The V and J ends lost 7 bases and 8 bases respectively, with 20 bases between them. Germline lookup yields CDR1 SGDLS and CDR2 YYNGEE. The CDR3 consists of 14 residues. CDR3 in amino acids: CASGTGTPSATQYF. The CDR3 DNA sequence: TGTGCCAGCGGAACAGGGACCCCCTCTGCTACGCAGTATTTT.

This clonotype was recorded many times. V and J are TRBV12-3 or TRBV12-4 and TRBJ2-1, with D unclear. The CDR3 runs to 11 residues. V lost 6 bases to trimming and J lost 9 bases, with 9 bases between them. CDR3 in DNA: TGTGCCAGCAGCCTTATCGGTGAGCAGTTCTTC. Amino acid sequence: CASSLIGEQFF.

The rearrangement uses TRBV21-1 and TRBJ2-7; the D call of TRBD2 is as the table states it, not checked on the DNA. TRBV21-1 is described as a pseudogene. This CDR3 has 17 amino acids. The CDR3 DNA reads as TGTGCCAGCAGCAAAGTGGGTCTAGGCGGCGTCATCTACGAGCAGTACTTC. Residues: CASSKVGLGGVIYEQYF.

The chain recombines TRBV27 with TRBJ2-6; TRBD2 might be the D (7 bases). Looked up from germline, CDR1 is MNHEY and CDR2 is SMNVEV (reference sequence). CDR3 size: 19 residues. Trimming stripped 3 bases from V and 2 bases from J, with 20 bases between. The CDR3 reads CASSFFPNREGTGANVLTF. CDR3 DNA: TGTGCCAGCAGTTTCTTTCCCAACAGGGAGGGCACTGGGGCCAACGTCCTGACTTTC.

The J gene is TRBJ2-7, the V gene TRBV6-6; D is perhaps TRBD2 (5 bases). The CDR3 totals 11 residues. Trimming took 6 bases from V and 6 from J, leaving 9 bases between them. CDR1 and CDR2 (germline): MNHNY, SVGAGI (reference sequence). The CDR3: CASSTAVEQYF. CDR3 in DNA: TGTGCCAGCAGCACAGCGGTCGAGCAGTACTTC.

This clonotype was counted many times. This chain connects TRBV20-1 to TRBJ2-7, with TRBD2 identical over 7 bases. This CDR3 has 13 residues. The ends lost 1 base at V and 4 bases at J; junction bases unmatched: 4. Germline lookup yields CDR1 DFQATT and CDR2 SNEGSKA (reference sequence). The CDR3 sequence is CSARGAAGYEQYF. CDR3 DNA sequence: TGCAGTGCTAGAGGGGCAGCGGGGTACGAGCAGTACTTC.

The chain recombines TRBV2 with TRBJ2-1; 15 bases are shared with TRBD2. V lost 11 bases, J lost 0 bases, and 8 bases stayed unmatched. The CDR3 runs 17 residues. Germline lookup yields CDR1 SNHLY and CDR2 FYNNEI. CDR3 DNA: TGTGCCCGAGGGGGACTAGCGGGGGGAAGCTCCTACAATGAGCAGTTCTTC. Residues: CARGGLAGGSSYNEQFF.

V gene TRBV7-2 combines with J gene TRBJ2-6; D is perhaps TRBD2 (5 bases). V lost 4 bases to trimming and J lost 6 bases, with 16 bases between them. The germline V gene has CDR1 SGHTA and CDR2 FQGNSA. CDR3 size: 16 residues. The CDR3 protein is CTSSYGRTWEANVLTF. Written as DNA, the CDR3 is TGTACCAGCAGCTACGGACGGACTTGGGAGGCCAACGTCCTGACTTTC.

Ten or more counts support this clonotype. The chain links TRBV20-1 to TRBJ2-5; D ambiguous. Germline values: CDR1 DFQATT, CDR2 SNEGSKA (reference sequence). This CDR3 has 12 residues. Deletions cut 5 bases from V and 5 bases from J, with 12 bases between. In nucleotides, the CDR3 is TGCAGTGCTGGACCAGGCAGGGAGACCCAGTACTTC. Protein: CSAGPGRETQYF.

In this sample, this clonotype turned up a few times. The V and J genes are TRBV6-1 and TRBJ1-1; D is uncertain. The CDR3 consists of 12 residues. V shed 6 bases and J shed 10 bases, with 15 bases lying between them. From germline, CDR1 is MNHNS and CDR2 SASEGT. CDR3 sequence reads: CASSIVAETAFF. CDR3 sequence (DNA): TGTGCCAGCAGCATTGTGGCGGAGACAGCTTTCTTT.

Only a few counts were recorded for this clonotype. The gene calls are TRBV12-3 or TRBV12-4 and TRBJ2-5, with D perhaps matching TRBD1 or TRBD2 (6 bases each). The CDR3 is made up of 12 amino acids. The V end was cut by 6 bases, the J end by 6 bases, with 11 bases between. CDR3 bases: TGTGCCAGCAGAGGGGGGAGACAGACCCAGTACTTC. Amino acids: CASRGGRQTQYF.

The rearrangement links TRBV5-1 to TRBJ2-7, with D uncertain. This CDR3 has 14 residues. Germline loops: CDR1 SGHRS, CDR2 YFSETQ. V was trimmed by 2 bases and J by 2 bases, leaving 11 bases between them. In DNA form, the CDR3 reads TGCGCCAGCAGCTTCGTGGACGGAACCTACGAGCAGTACTTC. Translating it yields CASSFVDGTYEQYF.

This clonotype was counted many times. V is TRBV20-1 and J is TRBJ1-1, with 7 positions matching TRBD1. Germline-derived CDR1 and CDR2 are DFQATT and SNEGSKA (reference sequence). V dropped 6 bases and J dropped 4; count of bases not matched to a gene: 8. This CDR3 contains 13 residues. CDR3 sequence: CSAEQGYVTEAFF. The CDR3 nucleotides read TGCAGTGCGGAACAGGGGTACGTCACTGAAGCTTTCTTT.

This clonotype occurred a few times. The chain has TRBV20-1 and TRBJ2-5; a possible D gene is TRBD2 (6 bases). Trimming removed 5 bases at V and 11 bases at J, with 6 bases between. The CDR3 loop spans 8 amino acids. CDR1 and CDR2 from the germline V gene are DFQATT and SNEGSKA (reference sequence). The CDR3 protein is CSAGGQYF. The CDR3, as DNA: TGCAGTGCTGGGGGGCAGTACTTC.

This clonotype occurred once. V and J are TRBV7-6 and TRBJ1-2; D call uncertain. Germline CDR1 SGHVS, CDR2 FNYEAQ. The CDR3 is made up of 12 amino acids. V dropped 1 base and J dropped 6 bases, with 6 bases sitting between them. The CDR3 here is CASSLGFDGYTF. For the CDR3, the DNA is TGTGCCAGCAGCTTAGGTTTCGATGGCTACACCTTC.

The rearrangement joins TRBV5-1 to TRBJ1-1; D is uncertain. The germline V gene encodes CDR1 SGHRS and CDR2 YFSETQ. The ends were cut back, 4 bases at V and 4 bases at J, with 11 bases in the middle. The CDR3 covers 13 residues. CDR3 loop: CASSKDQGTEAFF. The CDR3 DNA reads TGCGCCAGCAGCAAGGACCAAGGCACTGAAGCTTTCTTT.

This clonotype was recorded a few times. The V gene is TRBV4-3, the J gene TRBJ2-2; 8 nucleotides match TRBD2. The ends lost 5 bases at V and 6 bases at J; junction bases unmatched: 8. Germline V CDR1 and CDR2: LGHNA, YSLEER. CDR3 size: 15 residues. CDR3 nucleotide sequence: TGCGCCAGCAGCGTGGGACTAGGGGTTCCCGGGGAGCTGTTTTTT. It encodes CASSVGLGVPGELFF.